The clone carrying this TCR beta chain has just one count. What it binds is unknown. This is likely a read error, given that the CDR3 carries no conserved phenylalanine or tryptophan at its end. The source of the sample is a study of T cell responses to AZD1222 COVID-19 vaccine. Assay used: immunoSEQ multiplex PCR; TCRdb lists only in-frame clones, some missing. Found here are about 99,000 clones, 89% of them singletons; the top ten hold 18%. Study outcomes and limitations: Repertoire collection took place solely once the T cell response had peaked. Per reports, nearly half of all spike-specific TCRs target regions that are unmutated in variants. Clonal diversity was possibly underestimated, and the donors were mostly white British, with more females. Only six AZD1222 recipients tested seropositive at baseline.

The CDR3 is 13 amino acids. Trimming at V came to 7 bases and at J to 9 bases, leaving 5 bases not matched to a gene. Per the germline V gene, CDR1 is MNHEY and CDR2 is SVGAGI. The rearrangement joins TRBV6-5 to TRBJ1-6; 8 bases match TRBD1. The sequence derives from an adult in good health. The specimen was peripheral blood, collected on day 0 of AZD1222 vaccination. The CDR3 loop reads CASTQTGVSPLHL. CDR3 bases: TGTGCCAGCACTCAGACAGGGGTTTCACCCCTCCACCTT.